Below are 4 T cell receptor beta chains sequenced from a single sample in a study of response to subunit inactivated influenza vaccine. TCRdb re-analysed the RT-PCR reads in MiXCR, keeping a single row per CDR3 protein. Seen here are about 310,000 distinct CDR3 sequences, just over 20% observed once, and the top ten hold roughly a tenth. Sequenced here: PBMCs from blood, sampled less than 22 months after vaccination. These receptors were obtained from a man aged 50 to 69 who received an inactivated influenza vaccine.

This chain joins TRBV20-1 and TRBJ2-1; maybe TRBD2 (5 bases). There are 13 residues in the CDR3. Trimming pared 7 bases from V and 8 bases from J, leaving 18 bases between. CDR1 DFQATT and CDR2 SNEGSKA come from the germline V gene (reference sequence). CDR3: CSVGSPPFDEQFF. CDR3 bases: TGCAGTGTAGGGAGCCCCCCATTTGATGAGCAGTTCTTC.

This clonotype was found a few times. V is TRBV6-4 and J is TRBJ1-4; unclear D gene. The ends were cut back, 6 bases at V and 0 bases at J, with 11 bases in the middle. Germline CDR1 MRHNA, CDR2 SNTAGT. The CDR3 contains 15 residues. CDR3 residues: CASRGVSPTNEKLFF. Here the CDR3 DNA reads TGTGCCAGCAGGGGAGTTTCTCCAACTAATGAAAAACTGTTTTTT.

The J gene is TRBJ2-1, the V gene TRBV5-1, with 9 bases matching TRBD2. Unmatched junction bases numbered 4, after V lost 1 base and J lost 5 bases. This CDR3 is built from 15 residues. Per the germline V gene, CDR1 is SGHRS and CDR2 is YFSETQ. Written as DNA, the CDR3 is TGCGCCAGCAGCTTGAGCGGGGGGCCAAACAATGAGCAGTTCTTC. This gives the protein CASSLSGGPNNEQFF.

V is TRBV5-1 and J is TRBJ2-2; D may be TRBD1 (6 bases). The V end was cut by 0 bases, the J end by 4 bases, with 16 bases between. Germline CDR1 SGHRS, CDR2 YFSETQ. The CDR3 consists of 17 residues. The CDR3 nucleotides are TGCGCCAGCAGCTTGGGCCTGCAGGGGCTAAGCACCGGGGAGCTGTTTTTT. Protein sequence: CASSLGLQGLSTGELFF.